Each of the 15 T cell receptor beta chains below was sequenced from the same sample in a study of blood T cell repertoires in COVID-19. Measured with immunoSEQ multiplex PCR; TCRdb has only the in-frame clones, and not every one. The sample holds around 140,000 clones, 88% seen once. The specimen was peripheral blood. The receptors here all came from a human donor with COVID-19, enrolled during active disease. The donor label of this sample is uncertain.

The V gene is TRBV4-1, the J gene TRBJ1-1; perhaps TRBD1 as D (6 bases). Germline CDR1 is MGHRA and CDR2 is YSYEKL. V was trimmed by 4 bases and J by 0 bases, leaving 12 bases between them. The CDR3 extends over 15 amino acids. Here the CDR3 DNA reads TGCGCCAGCAGCCTTAACAGGGTTCTGAACACTGAAGCTTTCTTT. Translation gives CASSLNRVLNTEAFF.

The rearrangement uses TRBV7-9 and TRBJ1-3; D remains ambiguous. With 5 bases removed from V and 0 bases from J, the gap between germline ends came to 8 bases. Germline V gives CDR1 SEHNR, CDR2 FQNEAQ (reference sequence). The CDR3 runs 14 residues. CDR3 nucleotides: TGTGCCAGCAGCCCCTCAGTCTCTGGAAACACCATATATTTT. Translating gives CASSPSVSGNTIYF.

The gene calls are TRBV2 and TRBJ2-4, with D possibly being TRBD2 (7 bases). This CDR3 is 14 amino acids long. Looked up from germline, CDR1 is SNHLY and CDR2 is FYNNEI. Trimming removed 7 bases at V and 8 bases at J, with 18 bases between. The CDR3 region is CASTGEGGSDIQYF. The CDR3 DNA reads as TGTGCCAGCACCGGGGAGGGGGGGAGTGACATTCAGTACTTC.

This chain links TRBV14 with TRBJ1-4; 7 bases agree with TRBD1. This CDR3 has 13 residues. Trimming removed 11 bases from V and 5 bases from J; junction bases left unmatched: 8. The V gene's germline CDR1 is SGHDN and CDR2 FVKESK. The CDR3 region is CACPRGRNEKLFF. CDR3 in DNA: TGTGCCTGCCCCAGGGGGAGGAATGAAAAACTGTTTTTT.

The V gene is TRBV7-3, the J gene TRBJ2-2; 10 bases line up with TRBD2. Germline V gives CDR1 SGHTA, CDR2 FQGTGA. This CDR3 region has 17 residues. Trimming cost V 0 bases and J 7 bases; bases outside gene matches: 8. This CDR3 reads CASSLTRLAGDIGELFF. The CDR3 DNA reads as TGTGCCAGCAGCTTAACTAGGCTAGCGGGAGATATCGGGGAGCTGTTTTTT.

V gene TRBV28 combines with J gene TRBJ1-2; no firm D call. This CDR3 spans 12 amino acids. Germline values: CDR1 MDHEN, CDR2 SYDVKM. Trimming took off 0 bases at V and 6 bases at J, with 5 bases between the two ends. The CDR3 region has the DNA TGTGCCAGCAGTTTATGGGCAGATGGCTACACCTTC. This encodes CASSLWADGYTF.

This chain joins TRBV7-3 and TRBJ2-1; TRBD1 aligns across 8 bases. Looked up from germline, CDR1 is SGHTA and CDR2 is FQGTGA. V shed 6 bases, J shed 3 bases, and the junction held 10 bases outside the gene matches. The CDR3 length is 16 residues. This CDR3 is CASSRKQGGGYNEQFF. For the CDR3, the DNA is TGTGCCAGCAGTAGGAAACAGGGGGGTGGCTACAATGAGCAGTTCTTC.

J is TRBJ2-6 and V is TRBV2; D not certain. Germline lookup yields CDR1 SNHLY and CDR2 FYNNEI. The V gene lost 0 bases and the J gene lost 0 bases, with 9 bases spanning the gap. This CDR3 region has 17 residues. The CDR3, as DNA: TGTGCCAGCAGTGAAGCACTTCTTGCCTCTGGGGCCAACGTCCTGACTTTC. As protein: CASSEALLASGANVLTF.

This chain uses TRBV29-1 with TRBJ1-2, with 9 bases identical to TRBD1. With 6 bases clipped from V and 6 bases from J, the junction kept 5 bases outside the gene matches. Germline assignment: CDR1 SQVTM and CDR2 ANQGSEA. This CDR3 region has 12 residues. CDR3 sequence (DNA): TGCAGCGTCCGGACAGGGGATAATGGCTACACCTTC. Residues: CSVRTGDNGYTF.

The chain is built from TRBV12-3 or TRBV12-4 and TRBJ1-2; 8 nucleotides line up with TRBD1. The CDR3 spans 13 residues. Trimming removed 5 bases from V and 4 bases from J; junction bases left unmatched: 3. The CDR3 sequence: CASSVGQGYGYTF. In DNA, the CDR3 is TGTGCCAGCAGTGTTGGACAGGGCTATGGCTACACCTTC.

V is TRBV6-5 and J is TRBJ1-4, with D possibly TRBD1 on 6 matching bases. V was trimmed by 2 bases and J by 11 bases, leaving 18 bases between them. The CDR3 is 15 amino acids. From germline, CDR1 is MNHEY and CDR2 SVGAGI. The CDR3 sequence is CASSYPDRLPGKLFF. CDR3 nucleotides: TGTGCCAGCAGTTACCCCGACAGGCTCCCCGGGAAACTGTTTTTT.

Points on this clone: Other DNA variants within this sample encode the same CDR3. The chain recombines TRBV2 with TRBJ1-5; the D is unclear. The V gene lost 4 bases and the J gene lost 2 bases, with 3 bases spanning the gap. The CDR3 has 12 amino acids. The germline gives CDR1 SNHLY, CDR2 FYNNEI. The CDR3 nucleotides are TGTGCCAGCAGTGGCGGCAATCAGCCCCAGCATTTT. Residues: CASSGGNQPQHF.

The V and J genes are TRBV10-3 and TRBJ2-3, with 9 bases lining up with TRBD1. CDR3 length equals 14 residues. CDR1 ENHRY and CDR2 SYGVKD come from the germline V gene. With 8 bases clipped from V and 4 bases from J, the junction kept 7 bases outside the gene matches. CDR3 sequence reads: CAIRDRAGADTQYF. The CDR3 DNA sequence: TGTGCCATCCGGGACAGGGCCGGCGCAGATACGCAGTATTTT.

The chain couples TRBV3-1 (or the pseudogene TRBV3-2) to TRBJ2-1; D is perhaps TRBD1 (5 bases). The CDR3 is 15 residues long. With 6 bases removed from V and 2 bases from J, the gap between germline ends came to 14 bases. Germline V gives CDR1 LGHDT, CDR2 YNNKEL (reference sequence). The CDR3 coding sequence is TGTGCCAGCAGTAAGACAGCTGGCGCCTACAATGAGCAGTTCTTC. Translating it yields CASSKTAGAYNEQFF.

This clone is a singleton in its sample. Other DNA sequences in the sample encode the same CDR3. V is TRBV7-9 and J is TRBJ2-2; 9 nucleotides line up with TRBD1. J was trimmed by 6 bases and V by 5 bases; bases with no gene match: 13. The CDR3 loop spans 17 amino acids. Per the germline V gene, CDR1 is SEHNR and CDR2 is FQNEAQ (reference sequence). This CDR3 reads CASSQKQGAFAAGELFF. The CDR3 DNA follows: TGTGCCAGCAGCCAAAAACAGGGGGCGTTTGCAGCCGGGGAGCTGTTTTTT.